The rows below give T cell receptor beta chains drawn from one sample of a study of blood T cell repertoires in COVID-19. Method: immunoSEQ multiplex PCR; TCRdb's copy keeps in-frame clones and lacks some. The data show approximately 85,000 clones, 90% seen once. The material sequenced was peripheral blood. Every receptor here comes from a woman older than 75 with active or convalescent COVID-19. Each CDR3 is given with its conserved first and last residue. Clone size is shown for a subset of rows, as once, few, many or a class of expanded clone.

V: TRBV30
size: -
CDR3: CAWSTGSVNTGELFF

V: TRBV7-2
size: -
CDR3: CASSLRAGGNEQFF

V: TRBV18
size: -
CDR3: CASSQTGATPQHF

V: TRBV29-1
size: -
CDR3: CSADRGGNTEAFF

V: TRBV21-1
size: once
CDR3: CASSKFSRQGEVRDTEAFF

V: TRBV5-4
size: -
CDR3: CASSTREHGYTF

V: TRBV2
size: once
CDR3: CASSPNSGTTDTQYF

V: TRBV24-1
size: -
CDR3: CATSDLTGETQYF

V: TRBV18
size: -
CDR3: CASSASFRGDTQYF

V: TRBV5-8
size: -
CDR3: CASSFRGTGPDTQYF

V: TRBV18
size: -
CDR3: CASSRGSGETQYF

V: TRBV7-9
size: -
CDR3: CASSFGQGDKDTQYF

V: TRBV24-1
size: -
CDR3: CATSDHDRVRTDTQYF

V: TRBV7-2
size: -
CDR3: CASSLWQKANYGYTF

V: TRBV9
size: -
CDR3: CASSSASGTVSNTIYF

V: TRBV5-6
size: -
CDR3: CASSFERTGDEKLFF

V: TRBV19
size: -
CDR3: CASSARDYNQPQHF

V: TRBV6-2/TRBV6-3
size: -
CDR3: CASSYSRGLAGAADTQYF

V: TRBV7-2
size: -
CDR3: CASSLKSPGNTEAFF

V: TRBV10-1
size: -
CDR3: CAIPGGWNTEAFF

V: TRBV18
size: -
CDR3: CASSPQSGQVWEQYF

V: TRBV28
size: -
CDR3: CATADTSYGYTF

V: TRBV5-4
size: -
CDR3: CASSLAGQGAGGELFF

V: TRBV18
size: once
CDR3: CASSPLPGQGARDTIYF

V: TRBV18
size: -
CDR3: CASSPLAGENTEAFF

V: TRBV6-5
size: -
CDR3: CASRSGVYEQYF

V: TRBV14
size: -
CDR3: CASSQRQGAGETQYF

V: TRBV7-2
size: -
CDR3: CASSLPRMADPYEQYF

V: TRBV2
size: -
CDR3: CASSTRWTNGYTF

V: TRBV7-2
size: -
CDR3: CASSKLAGGLNEQFF

V: TRBV4-3
size: -
CDR3: CASSQVPMGTGGSYEQYF

V: TRBV6-5
size: -
CDR3: CASRLTATSGNTIYF

V: TRBV6-5
size: -
CDR3: CASNPVDYGYTF

V: TRBV27
size: -
CDR3: CASSFGQGVVYEQYF

V: TRBV6-5
size: -
CDR3: CASTVTHNSGNTIYF

V: TRBV27
size: -
CDR3: CASSLGGQGGSSYEQYF

V: TRBV6-2/TRBV6-3
size: -
CDR3: CASSYGGGSQETQYF

V: TRBV7-9
size: once
CDR3: CASSLTGTSGTLDEQFF

V: TRBV5-1
size: few
CDR3: CASRAGGPTNEKLFF

V: TRBV11-3
size: -
CDR3: CASSQTRDTEAFF

V: TRBV4-1
size: -
CDR3: CASSHRTGEEDIQYF

V: TRBV5-8
size: -
CDR3: CASSPRDRGTYYGYTF